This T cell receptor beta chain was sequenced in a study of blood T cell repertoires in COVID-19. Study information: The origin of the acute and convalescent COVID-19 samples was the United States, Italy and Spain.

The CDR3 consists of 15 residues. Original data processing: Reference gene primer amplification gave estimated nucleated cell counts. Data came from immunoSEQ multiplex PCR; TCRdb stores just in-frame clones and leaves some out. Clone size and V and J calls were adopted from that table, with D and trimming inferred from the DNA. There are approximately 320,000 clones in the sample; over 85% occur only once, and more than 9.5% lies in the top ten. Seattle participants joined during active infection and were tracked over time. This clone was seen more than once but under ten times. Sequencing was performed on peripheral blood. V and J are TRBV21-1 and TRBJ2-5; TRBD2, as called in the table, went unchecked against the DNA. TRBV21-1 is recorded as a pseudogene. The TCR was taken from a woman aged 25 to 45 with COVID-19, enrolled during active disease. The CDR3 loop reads CASSRGLAGQETQYF. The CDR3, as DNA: TGTGCCAGCAGTCGGGGGCTAGCGGGCCAAGAGACCCAGTACTTC.